This record covers a single TCR beta chain. The antigen remains unidentified. Some clones are missing from TCRdb's copy, which holds only in-frame ones; the method was immunoSEQ multiplex PCR. The data hold roughly 32,000 clones, with roughly 97% observed a single time. The sample belongs to a study of monozygotic twins with cystic fibrosis. Notes on the study in general: Unrelated CF individuals shared fewer identical clonotypes than monozygotic CF twins. No link emerged between shared CDR3 counts and age, concordance or severity.

This receptor was identified in a girl aged 2 to 9 with cystic fibrosis. Sequenced sample: blood.

The CDR3 DNA reads as TGTGCCAGCTCGGAGTCCTACGAGCAGTACTTC. Its protein product is CASSESYEQYF. This sequence joins TRBV7-8 and TRBJ2-7; D gene uncertain. The V gene's germline CDR1 is SGHVS and CDR2 FQNEAQ. CDR3 size: 11 residues. The V gene lost 8 bases and the J gene lost 1 base, with 6 bases spanning the gap.